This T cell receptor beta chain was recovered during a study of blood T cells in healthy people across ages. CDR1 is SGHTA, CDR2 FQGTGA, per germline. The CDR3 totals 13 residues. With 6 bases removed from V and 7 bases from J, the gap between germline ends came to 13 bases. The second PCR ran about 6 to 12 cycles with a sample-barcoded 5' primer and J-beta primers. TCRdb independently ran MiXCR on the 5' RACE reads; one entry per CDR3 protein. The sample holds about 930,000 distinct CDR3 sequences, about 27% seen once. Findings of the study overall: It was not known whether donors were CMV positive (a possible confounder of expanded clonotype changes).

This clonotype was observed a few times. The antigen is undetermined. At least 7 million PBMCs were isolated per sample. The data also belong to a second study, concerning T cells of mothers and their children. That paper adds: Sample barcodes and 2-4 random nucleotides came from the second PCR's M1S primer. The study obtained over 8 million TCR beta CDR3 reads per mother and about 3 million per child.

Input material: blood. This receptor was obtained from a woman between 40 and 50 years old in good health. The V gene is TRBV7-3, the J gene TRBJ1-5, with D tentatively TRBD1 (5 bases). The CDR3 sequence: CASSRGPGQPQHF. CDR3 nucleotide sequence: TGTGCCAGCAGTAGGGGCCCGGGGCAGCCCCAGCATTTT.